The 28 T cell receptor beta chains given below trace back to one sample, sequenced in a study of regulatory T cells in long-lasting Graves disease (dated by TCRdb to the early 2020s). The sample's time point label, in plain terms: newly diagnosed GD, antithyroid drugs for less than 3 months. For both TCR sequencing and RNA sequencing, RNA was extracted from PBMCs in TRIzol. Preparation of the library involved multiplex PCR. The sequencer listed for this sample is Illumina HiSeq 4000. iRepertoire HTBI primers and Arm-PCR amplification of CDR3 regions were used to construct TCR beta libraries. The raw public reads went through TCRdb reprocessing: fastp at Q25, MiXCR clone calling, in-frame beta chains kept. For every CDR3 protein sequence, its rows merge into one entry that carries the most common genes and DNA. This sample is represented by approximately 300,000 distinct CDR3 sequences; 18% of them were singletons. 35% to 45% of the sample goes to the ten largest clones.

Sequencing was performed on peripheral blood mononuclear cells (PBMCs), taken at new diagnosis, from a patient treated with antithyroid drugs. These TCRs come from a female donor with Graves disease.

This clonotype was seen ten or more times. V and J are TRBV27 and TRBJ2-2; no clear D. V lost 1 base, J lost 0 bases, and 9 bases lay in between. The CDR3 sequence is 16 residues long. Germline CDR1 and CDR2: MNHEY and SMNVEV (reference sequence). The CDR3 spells CASSLFLGTNTGELFF. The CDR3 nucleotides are TGTGCCAGCAGTTTATTTCTGGGAACGAACACCGGGGAGCTGTTTTTT.

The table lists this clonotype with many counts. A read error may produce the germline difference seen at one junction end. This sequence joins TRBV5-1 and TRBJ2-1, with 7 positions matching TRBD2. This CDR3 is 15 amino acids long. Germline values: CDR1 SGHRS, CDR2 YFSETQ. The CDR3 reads CASSLGSGSYNERFF. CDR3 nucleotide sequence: TGCGCCAGCAGCTTAGGTAGCGGGTCCTACAATGAGCGGTTCTTC.

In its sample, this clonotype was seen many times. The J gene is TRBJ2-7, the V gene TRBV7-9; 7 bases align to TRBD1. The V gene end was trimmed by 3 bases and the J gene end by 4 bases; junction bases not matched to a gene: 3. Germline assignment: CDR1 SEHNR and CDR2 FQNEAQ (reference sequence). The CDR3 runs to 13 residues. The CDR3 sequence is CASSFGDSYEQYF. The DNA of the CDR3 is TGTGCCAGCAGCTTCGGGGACAGTTACGAGCAGTACTTC.

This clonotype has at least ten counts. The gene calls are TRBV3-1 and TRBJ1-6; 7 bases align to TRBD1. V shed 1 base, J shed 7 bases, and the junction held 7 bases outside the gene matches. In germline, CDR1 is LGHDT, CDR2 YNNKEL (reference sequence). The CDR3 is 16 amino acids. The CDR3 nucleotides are TGTGCCAGCAGCCAAGGTACCGGGACAGAGAATTCACCCCTCCACTTT. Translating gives CASSQGTGTENSPLHF.

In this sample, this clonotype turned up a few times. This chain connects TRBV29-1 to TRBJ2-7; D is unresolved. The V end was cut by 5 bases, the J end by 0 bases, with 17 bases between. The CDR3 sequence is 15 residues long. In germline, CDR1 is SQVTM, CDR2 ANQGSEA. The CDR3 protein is CSVILGYSRSYEQYF. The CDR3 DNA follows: TGCAGCGTTATTTTGGGGTACAGCCGCTCCTACGAGCAGTACTTC.

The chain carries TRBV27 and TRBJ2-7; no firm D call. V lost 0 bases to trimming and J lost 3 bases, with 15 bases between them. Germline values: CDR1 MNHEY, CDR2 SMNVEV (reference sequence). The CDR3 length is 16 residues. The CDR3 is CASSLSTSVAYYEQYF. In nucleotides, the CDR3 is TGTGCCAGCAGTTTATCTACCTCTGTTGCATACTACGAGCAGTACTTC.

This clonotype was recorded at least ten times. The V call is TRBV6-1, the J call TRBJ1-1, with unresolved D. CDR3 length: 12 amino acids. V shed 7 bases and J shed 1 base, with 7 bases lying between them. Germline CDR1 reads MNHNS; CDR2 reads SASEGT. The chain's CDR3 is CASIATNTEAFF. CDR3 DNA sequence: TGTGCCAGCATTGCGACGAACACTGAAGCTTTCTTT.

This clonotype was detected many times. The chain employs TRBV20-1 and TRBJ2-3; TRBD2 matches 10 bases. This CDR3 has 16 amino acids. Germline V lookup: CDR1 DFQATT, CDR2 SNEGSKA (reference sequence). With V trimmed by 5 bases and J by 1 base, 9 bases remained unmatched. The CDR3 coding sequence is TGCAGTGCTGGCCCTAGCGGGAGCGTTCGCACAGATACGCAGTATTTT. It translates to CSAGPSGSVRTDTQYF.

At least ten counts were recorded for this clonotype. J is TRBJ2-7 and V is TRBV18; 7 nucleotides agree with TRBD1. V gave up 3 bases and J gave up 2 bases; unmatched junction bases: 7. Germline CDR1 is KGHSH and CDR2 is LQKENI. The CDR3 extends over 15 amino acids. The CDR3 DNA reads TGTGCCAGCTCACCGACAGGGCCTAAGCCCTACGAGCAGTACTTC. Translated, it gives CASSPTGPKPYEQYF. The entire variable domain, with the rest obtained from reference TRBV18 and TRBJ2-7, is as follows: NAGVMQNPRHLVRRRGQEARLRCSPMKGHSHVYWYRQLPEEGLKFMVYLQKENIIDESGMPKERFSAEFPKEGPSILRIQQVVRGDSAAYFCASSPTGPKPYEQYFGPGTRLTVT.

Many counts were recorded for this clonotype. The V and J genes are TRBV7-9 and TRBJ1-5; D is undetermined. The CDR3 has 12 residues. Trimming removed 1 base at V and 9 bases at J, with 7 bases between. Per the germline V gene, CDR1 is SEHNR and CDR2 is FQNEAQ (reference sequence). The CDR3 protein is CASSLEMTPQHF. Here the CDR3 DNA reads TGTGCCAGCAGCTTAGAGATGACGCCCCAGCATTTT.

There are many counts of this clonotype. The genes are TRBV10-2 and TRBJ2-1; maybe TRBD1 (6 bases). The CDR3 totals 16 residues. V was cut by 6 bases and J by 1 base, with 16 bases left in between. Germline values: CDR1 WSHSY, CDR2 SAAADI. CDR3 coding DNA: TGCGCCAGCAGCCACGGACAGCGAGGGTCCTACAATGAGCAGTTCTTC. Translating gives CASSHGQRGSYNEQFF.

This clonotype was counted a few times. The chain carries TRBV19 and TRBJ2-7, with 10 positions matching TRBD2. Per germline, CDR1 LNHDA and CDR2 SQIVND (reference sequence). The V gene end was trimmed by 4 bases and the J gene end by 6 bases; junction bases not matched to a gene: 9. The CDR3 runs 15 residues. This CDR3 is CASSRRAKREGEQYF. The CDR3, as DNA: TGTGCCAGTAGTAGGAGGGCCAAGCGGGAGGGCGAGCAGTACTTC.

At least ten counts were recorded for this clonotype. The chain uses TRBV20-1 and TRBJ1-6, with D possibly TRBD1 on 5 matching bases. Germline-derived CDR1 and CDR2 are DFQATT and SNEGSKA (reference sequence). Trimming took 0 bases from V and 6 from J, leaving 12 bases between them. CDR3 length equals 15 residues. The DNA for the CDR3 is TGCAGTGCTAGAGATGGGGGGAGGGCTAATTCACCCCTCCACTTT. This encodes CSARDGGRANSPLHF.

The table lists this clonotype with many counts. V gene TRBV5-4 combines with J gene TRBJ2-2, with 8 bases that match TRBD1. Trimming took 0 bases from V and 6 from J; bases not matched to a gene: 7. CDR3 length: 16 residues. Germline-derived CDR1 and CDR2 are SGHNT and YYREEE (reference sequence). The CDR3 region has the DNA TGTGCCAGCAGCTTGGAAGTGACAGGGGCTGCCGGGGAGCTGTTTTTT. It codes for CASSLEVTGAAGELFF.

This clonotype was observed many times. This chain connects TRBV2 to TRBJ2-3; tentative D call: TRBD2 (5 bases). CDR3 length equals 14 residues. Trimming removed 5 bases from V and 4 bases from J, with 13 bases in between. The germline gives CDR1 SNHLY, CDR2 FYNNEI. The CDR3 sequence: CASSKGSAADTQYF. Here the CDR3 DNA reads TGTGCCAGCAGTAAAGGTAGCGCGGCAGATACGCAGTATTTT.

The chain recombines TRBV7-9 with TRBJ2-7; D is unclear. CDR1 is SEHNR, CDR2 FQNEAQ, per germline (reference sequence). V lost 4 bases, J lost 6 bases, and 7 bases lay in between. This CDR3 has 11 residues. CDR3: CASSYDSEQYF. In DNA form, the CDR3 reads TGTGCCAGCAGCTATGATTCCGAGCAGTACTTC.

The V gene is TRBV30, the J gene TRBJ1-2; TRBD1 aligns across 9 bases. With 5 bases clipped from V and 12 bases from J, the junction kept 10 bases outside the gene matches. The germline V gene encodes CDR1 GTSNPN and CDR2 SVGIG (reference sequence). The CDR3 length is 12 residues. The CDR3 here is CAWAGTGKFDTF. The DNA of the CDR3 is TGTGCCTGGGCCGGGACAGGGAAATTTGACACCTTC. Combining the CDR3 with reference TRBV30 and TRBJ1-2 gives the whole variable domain SQTIHQWPATLVQPVGSPLSLECTVEGTSNPNLYWYRQAAGRGLQLLFYSVGIGQISSEVPQNLSASRPQDRQFILSSKKLLLSDSGFYLCAWAGTGKFDTFGSGTRLTVV.

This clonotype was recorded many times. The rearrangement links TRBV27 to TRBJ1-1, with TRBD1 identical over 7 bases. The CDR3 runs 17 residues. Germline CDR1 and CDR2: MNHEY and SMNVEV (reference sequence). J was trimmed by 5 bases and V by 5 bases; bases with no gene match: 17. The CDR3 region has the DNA TGTGCCAGCAGTCAGGGGGTCGGTGGGGGCATCGGGACTGAAGCTTTCTTT. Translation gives CASSQGVGGGIGTEAFF.

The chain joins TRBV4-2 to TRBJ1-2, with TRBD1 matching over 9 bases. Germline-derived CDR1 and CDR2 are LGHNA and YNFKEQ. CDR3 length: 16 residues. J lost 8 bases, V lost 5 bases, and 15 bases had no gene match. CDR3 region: CASSARDREGTHGYTF. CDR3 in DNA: TGTGCCAGCAGCGCCCGGGACAGGGAGGGTACCCACGGCTACACCTTC.

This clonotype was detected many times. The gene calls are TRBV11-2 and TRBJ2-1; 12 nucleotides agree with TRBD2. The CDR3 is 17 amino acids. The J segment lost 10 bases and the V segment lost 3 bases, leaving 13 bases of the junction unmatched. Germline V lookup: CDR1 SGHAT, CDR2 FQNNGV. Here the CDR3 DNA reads TGTGCCAGCAGCTTTCTCTCCCTAGCGGGGGGGGCGGCGGAGCAGTTCTTC. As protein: CASSFLSLAGGAAEQFF.

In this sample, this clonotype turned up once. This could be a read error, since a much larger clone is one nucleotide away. This CDR3 reads CSAGHLAQEAQYF. In DNA form, the CDR3 reads TGCAGTGCTGGACACCTCGCCCAAGAGGCCCAGTACTTC. This chain links TRBV20-1 with TRBJ2-7; D may be TRBD1 (5 bases). Trimming stripped 5 bases from V and 10 bases from J, with 21 bases between. In germline, CDR1 is DFQATT, CDR2 SNEGSKA (reference sequence). CDR3 length: 13 residues.

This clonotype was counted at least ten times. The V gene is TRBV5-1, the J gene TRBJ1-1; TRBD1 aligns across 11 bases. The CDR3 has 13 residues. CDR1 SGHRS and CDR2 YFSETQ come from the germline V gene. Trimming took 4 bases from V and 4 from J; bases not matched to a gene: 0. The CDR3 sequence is CASSGTGGTEAFF. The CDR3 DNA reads TGCGCCAGCAGCGGGACAGGGGGCACTGAAGCTTTCTTT.

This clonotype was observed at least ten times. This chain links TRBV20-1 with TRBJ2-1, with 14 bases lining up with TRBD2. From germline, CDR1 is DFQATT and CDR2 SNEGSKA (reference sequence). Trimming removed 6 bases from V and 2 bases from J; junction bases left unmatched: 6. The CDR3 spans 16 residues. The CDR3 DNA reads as TGCAGTGCAGAGACTAGCGGGAGGGGCACCTACAATGAGCAGTTCTTC. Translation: CSAETSGRGTYNEQFF.

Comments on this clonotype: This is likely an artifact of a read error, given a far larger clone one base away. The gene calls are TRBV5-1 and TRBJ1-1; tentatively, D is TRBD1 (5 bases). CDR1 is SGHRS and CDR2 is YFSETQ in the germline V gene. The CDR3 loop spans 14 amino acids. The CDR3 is CASSPTGLSTEAFF. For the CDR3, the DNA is TGTGCCAGCAGCCCCACAGGCTTGAGCACTGAAGCTTTCTTT.

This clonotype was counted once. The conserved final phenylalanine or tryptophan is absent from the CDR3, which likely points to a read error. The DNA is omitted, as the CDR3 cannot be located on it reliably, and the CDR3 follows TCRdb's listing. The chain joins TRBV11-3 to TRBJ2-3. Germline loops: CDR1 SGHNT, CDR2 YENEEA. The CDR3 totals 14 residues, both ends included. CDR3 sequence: CASSSGPSTDTQYI.

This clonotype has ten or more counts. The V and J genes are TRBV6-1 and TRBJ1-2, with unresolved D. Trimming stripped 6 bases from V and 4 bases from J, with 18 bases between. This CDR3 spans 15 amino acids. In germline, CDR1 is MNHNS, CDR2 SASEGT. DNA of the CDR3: TGTGCCAGCAGGACCTCGGGAGCAAATTCCTATGGCTACACCTTC. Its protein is CASRTSGANSYGYTF.

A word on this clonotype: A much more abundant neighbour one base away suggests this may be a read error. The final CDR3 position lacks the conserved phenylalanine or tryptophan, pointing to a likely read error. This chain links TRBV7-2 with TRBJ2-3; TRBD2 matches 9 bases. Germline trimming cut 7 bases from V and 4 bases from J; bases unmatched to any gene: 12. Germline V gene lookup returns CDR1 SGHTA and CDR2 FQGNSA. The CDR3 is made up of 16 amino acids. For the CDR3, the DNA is TGTGCCAGCACCCCCTGGGGACTAGCTCAGGCAGATACGCAGTATTGT. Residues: CASTPWGLAQADTQYC.

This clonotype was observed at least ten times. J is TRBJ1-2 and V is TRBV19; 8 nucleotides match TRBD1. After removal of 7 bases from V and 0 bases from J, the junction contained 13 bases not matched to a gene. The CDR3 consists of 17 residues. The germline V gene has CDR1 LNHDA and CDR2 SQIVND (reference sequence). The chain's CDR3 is CASKTGTGKFTNYGYTF. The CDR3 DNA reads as TGTGCCAGTAAGACCGGGACAGGAAAATTTACTAACTATGGCTACACCTTC. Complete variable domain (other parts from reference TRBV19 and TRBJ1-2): DGGITQSPKYLFRKEGQNVTLSCEQNLNHDAMYWYRQDPGQGLRLIYYSQIVNDFQKGDIAEGYSVSREKKESFPLTVTSAQKNPTAFYLCASKTGTGKFTNYGYTFGSGTRLTVV.